Presented here are 8 T cell receptor beta chains from one specimen sequenced in a study of shared clonotypes between healthy human individuals. Data came from immunoSEQ multiplex PCR; TCRdb stores just in-frame clones and leaves some out. The sample consists of about 1.1 million clones, roughly 74% of them appearing once. The specimen sequenced was memory CD4+ T cells from PBMCs. Stated subset: CD45RA-negative fraction. These receptors all stem from a man aged 18 to 30 in good health. Some clones in this sample may be carry-over from other donors' samples.

This clone was observed a few times. The chain's CDR3 is CASSLREVRTEAFF. In nucleotides, the CDR3 is TGCGCCAGCAGCCTCAGGGAGGTCCGCACTGAAGCTTTCTTT. The chain combines TRBV4-3 with TRBJ1-1; D is perhaps TRBD1 (5 bases). This CDR3 comprises 14 residues. Trimming shortened V by 4 bases and J by 4 bases, and 13 bases separated the two germline ends. Germline V lookup: CDR1 LGHNA, CDR2 YSLEER.

Points on this clone: The sample carries other DNA sequences with the same CDR3. V is TRBV11-2 and J is TRBJ2-1, with D uncertain. Trimming cost V 5 bases and J 2 bases, with 10 bases left between them. CDR3 size: 14 residues. From germline, CDR1 is SGHAT and CDR2 FQNNGV. The CDR3 loop reads CASSPPSAYNEQFF. CDR3 nucleotide sequence: TGTGCCAGCAGCCCCCCGTCGGCCTACAATGAGCAGTTCTTC.

The chain combines TRBV6-5 with TRBJ2-1; TRBD2 might be the D (5 bases). Trimming pared 8 bases from V and 9 bases from J, leaving 11 bases between. Germline assignment: CDR1 MNHEY and CDR2 SVGAGI. The CDR3 is 11 residues long. The CDR3: CASGNGGEQFF. The CDR3 DNA sequence: TGTGCCAGCGGAAACGGAGGTGAGCAGTTCTTC.

The chain combines TRBV6-4 with TRBJ2-3; no clear D gene. The germline V and J ends were trimmed by 6 bases and 1 base, with 5 bases remaining between them. Germline V gene sequence: CDR1 MRHNA, CDR2 SNTAGT. The CDR3 loop spans 12 amino acids. CDR3 DNA: TGTGCCAGCAGGGTGGGCACAGATACGCAGTATTTT. As protein: CASRVGTDTQYF.

The chain is built from TRBV20-1 and TRBJ2-7; 7 positions agree with TRBD2. The CDR3 contains 11 residues. Germline CDR1 is DFQATT and CDR2 is SNEGSKA (reference sequence). Trimming cost V 2 bases and J 7 bases; bases outside gene matches: 2. CDR3 loop: CSARSGGEQYF. CDR3 sequence (DNA): TGCAGTGCTAGATCCGGGGGGGAGCAGTACTTC.

This clone was counted a few times. The CDR3 sequence is CASRGDRNYNEQFF. The CDR3 DNA reads as TGTGCCAGCAGGGGCGACAGGAACTACAATGAGCAGTTCTTC. The rearrangement uses TRBV2 and TRBJ2-1; weak D call: TRBD1 (6 bases). Germline V CDR1 and CDR2: SNHLY, FYNNEI. V was pared by 6 bases and J by 3 bases, with 12 bases between. This CDR3 has 14 residues.

CDR3 sequence: CAIRSSDRVGGNTIYF. CDR3 coding DNA: TGTGCCATCAGATCCTCGGACAGGGTCGGGGGAAACACCATATATTTT. The chain recombines TRBV10-3 with TRBJ1-3; 8 bases match TRBD1. The CDR3 runs to 16 residues. The V segment lost 6 bases and the J segment 4 bases; nucleotides outside the gene matches: 11. Germline values: CDR1 ENHRY, CDR2 SYGVKD.

V usage is TRBV7-8 and J usage is TRBJ2-1; D tentatively reads TRBD1 or TRBD2 (6 bases each). This CDR3 comprises 21 residues. Germline loops: CDR1 SGHVS, CDR2 FQNEAQ. Trimming cost V 5 bases and J 4 bases, with 33 bases left between them. CDR3 amino acids: CASSPLGGGKRFGGSYNEQFF. The CDR3 nucleotides read TGTGCCAGCAGCCCGCTGGGGGGCGGGAAAAGATTTGGTGGGTCGTACAATGAGCAGTTCTTC.